This T cell receptor beta chain was documented in a study of blood T cell repertoires in COVID-19. About the research overall: Sample material is recorded as cDNA or gDNA derived from T cells, B-cell-depleted T cells, or PBMCs.

In terms of age and location, participants ranged from roughly 18 to 100 years and lived in roughly 22 US areas. Exposed enrollees had met someone with a PCR-confirmed or clinician-diagnosed COVID-19 case at some point within the 2 weeks before study entry. The authors' processing: Estimated nucleated cell counts came from reference gene primer amplification. Profiled with immunoSEQ multiplex PCR; TCRdb holds only in-frame clones, not every one. V and J calls and clone size are given by that table; D and trimming were obtained from the DNA. The repertoire holds 210,000 or so clones, over 80% seen once, with about 4% in the top ten. Trimming took 2 bases from V and 7 from J; bases not matched to a gene: 8. In germline, CDR1 is GTSNPN, CDR2 SVGIG (reference sequence). This CDR3 has 15 residues.

This chain connects TRBV30 to TRBJ2-1, with TRBD2 identical over 10 bases. The clonotype originates from a woman aged 30 to 39 who had been exposed to COVID-19. Sequenced material: PBMCs or T cells enriched from blood (not recorded which). The CDR3 DNA follows: TGTGCCTGGAGTTCAGCGGGAGGGGGCAGGAATGAGCAGTTCTTC. Its protein is CAWSSAGGGRNEQFF.